This TCR beta chain is from a study of T-cell reconstitution after alpha-beta-depleted transplantation in children. This clonotype has a count of ten or more. Its specificity is unknown. The TCRbeta library was prepared with unique molecular identifiers. From the PCR reads, TCRdb called clonotypes with MiXCR, one entry per CDR3 protein. The profile covers around 200,000 distinct CDR3 sequences, with about 11% appearing a single time and 28% taken by the ten largest. Study results and limitations: Diversity and T-cell counts at one year after transplant derived mostly from new T cells.

This specimen consisted of PBMCs, obtained before TCRalphabeta/CD19-depleted stem cell transplant. This clonotype was sampled from a child less than two years old with acute myeloid leukemia, due to receive a stem cell transplant.

DNA of the CDR3: TGCAGTGCTAGGGAGGACTACCAAGAGACCCAGTACTTC. Translated, it gives CSAREDYQETQYF. The rearrangement links TRBV20-1 to TRBJ2-5; TRBD2 might be the D (5 bases). The CDR3 is 13 amino acids. V was cut by 3 bases and J by 0 bases, with 8 bases left in between. The germline CDR1 and CDR2 sequences are DFQATT and SNEGSKA (reference sequence).